This T cell receptor (beta chain) came from a study of blood T cell repertoires in COVID-19. Study-wide context: Collection of acute and convalescent COVID-19 samples took place in the United States, Italy and Spain. In each case, the material was cDNA or gDNA derived from T cells, B-cell-depleted T cells, or PBMCs.

V dropped 1 base and J dropped 0 bases, with 7 bases sitting between them. The length of the CDR3 is 15 residues. Germline V gene sequence: CDR1 KGHSH, CDR2 LQKENI. As processed by the authors: Reference gene primer amplification gave nucleated cell count estimates. Produced via immunoSEQ multiplex PCR; TCRdb's table is partial and in-frame only. V, J and clone size reflect that table, while D and trimming were determined from the DNA. Among tens of thousands of clones listed, about 83% were seen once. Sequenced sample: peripheral blood. This clonotype was sampled from a human donor in a cohort sampled during active COVID-19. V and J are TRBV18 and TRBJ1-3, with TRBD1 as a possible D gene (5 bases). The CDR3 loop reads CASSPRQTSGNTIYF. DNA of the CDR3: TGTGCCAGCTCACCACGACAGACCTCTGGAAACACCATATATTTT.